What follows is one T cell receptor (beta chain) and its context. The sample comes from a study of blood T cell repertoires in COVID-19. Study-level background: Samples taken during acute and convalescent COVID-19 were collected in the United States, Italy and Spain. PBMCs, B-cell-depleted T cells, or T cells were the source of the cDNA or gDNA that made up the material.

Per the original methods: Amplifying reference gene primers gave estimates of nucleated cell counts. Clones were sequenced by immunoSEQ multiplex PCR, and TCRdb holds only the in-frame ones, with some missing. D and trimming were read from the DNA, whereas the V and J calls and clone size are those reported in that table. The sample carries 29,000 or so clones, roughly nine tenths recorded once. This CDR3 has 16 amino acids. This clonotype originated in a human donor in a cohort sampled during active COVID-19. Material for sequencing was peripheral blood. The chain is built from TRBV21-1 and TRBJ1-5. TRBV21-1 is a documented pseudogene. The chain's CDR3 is CASSARGKGKGQPQHF. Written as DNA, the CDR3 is TGTGCCAGCAGCGCCCGCGGGAAGGGGAAAGGTCAGCCCCAGCATTTT.